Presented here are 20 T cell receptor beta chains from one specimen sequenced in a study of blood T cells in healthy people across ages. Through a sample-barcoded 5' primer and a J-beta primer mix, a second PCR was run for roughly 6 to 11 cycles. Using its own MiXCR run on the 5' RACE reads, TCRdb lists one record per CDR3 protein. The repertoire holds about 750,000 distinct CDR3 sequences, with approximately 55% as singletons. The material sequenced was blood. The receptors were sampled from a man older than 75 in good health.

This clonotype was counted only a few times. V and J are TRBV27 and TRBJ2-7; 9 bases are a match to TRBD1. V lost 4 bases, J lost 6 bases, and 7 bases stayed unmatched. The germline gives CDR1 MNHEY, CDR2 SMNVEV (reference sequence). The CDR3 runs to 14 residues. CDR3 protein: CASSSRDRVGEQYF. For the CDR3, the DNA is TGTGCCAGCAGTTCCCGGGACAGGGTTGGCGAGCAGTACTTC.

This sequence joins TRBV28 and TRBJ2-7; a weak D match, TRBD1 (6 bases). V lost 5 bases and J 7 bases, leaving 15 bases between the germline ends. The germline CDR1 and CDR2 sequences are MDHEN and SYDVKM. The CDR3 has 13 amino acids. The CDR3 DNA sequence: TGTGCCAGCAGTAGACAGGCCACCGGAGAGCAGTACTTC. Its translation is CASSRQATGEQYF.

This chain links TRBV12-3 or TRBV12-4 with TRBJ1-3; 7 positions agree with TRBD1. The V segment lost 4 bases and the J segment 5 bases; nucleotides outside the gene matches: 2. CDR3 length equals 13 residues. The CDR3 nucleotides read TGTGCCAGCAGTTCGGGACAGAGAAACACCATATATTTT. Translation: CASSSGQRNTIYF.

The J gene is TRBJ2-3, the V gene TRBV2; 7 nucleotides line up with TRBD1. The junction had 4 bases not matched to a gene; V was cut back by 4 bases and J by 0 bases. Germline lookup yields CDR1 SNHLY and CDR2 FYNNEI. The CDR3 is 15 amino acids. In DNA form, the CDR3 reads TGTGCCAGCAGTGGACAGGGTGGGAGCACAGATACGCAGTATTTT. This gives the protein CASSGQGGSTDTQYF.

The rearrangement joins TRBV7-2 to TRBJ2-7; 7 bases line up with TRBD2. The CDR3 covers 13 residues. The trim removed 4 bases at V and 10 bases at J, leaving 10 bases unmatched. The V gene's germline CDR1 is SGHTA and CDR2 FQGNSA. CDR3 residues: CASSSTSLTSQYF. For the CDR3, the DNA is TGTGCCAGCAGCTCGACTAGCCTAACCTCCCAGTACTTC.

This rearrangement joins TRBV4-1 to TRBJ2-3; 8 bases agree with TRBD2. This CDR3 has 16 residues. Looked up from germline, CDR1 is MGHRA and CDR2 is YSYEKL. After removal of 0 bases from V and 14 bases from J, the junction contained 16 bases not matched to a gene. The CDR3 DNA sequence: TGCGCCAGCAGCCAAGACAAACTAGCGGTGCACAGATACGCGTATTTT. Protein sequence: CASSQDKLAVHRYAYF.

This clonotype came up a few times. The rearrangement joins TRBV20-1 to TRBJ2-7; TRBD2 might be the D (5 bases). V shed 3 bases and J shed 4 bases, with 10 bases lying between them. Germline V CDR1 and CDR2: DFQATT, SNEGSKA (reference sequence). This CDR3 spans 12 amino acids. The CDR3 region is CSASSGGYEQYF. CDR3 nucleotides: TGCAGTGCTAGCTCTGGCGGGTACGAGCAGTACTTC.

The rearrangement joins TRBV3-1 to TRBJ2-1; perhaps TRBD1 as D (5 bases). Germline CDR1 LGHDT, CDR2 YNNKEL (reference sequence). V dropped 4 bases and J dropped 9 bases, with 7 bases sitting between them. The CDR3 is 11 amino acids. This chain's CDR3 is CASSRGLEQFF. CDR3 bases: TGTGCCAGCAGCCGGGGCCTTGAGCAGTTCTTC.

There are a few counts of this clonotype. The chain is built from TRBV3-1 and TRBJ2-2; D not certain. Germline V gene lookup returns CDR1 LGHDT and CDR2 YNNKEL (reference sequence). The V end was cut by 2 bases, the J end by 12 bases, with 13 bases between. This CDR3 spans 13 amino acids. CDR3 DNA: TGTGCCAGCAGCCAATCTAGGCAGGCACAGCTGTTTTTT. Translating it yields CASSQSRQAQLFF.

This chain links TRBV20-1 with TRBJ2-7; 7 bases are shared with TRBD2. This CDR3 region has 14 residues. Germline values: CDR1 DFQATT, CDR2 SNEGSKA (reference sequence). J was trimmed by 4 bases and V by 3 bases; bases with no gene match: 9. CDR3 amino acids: CSASNRGGVYEQYF. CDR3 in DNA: TGCAGTGCTAGTAACCGCGGGGGTGTATACGAGCAGTACTTC.

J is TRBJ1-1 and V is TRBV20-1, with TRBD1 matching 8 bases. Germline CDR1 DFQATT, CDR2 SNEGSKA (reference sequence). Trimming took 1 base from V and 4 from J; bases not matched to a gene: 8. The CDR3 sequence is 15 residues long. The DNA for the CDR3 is TGCAGTGCTAGAGTGCCTGGACAGGGCCTCACTGAAGCTTTCTTT. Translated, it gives CSARVPGQGLTEAFF.

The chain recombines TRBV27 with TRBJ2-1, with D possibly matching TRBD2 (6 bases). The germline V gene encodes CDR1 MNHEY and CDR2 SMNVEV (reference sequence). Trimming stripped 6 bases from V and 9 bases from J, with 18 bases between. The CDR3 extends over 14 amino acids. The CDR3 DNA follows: TGTGCCAGCAGCTTAGAAGGCGTAGCGGCTGAGCAGTTCTTC. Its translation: CASSLEGVAAEQFF.

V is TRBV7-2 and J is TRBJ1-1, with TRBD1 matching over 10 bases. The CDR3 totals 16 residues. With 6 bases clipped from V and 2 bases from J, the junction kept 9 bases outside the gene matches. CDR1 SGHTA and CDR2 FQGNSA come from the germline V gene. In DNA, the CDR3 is TGTGCCAGCAGAGCTCAGGACAGGGGGGTCAACACTGAAGCTTTCTTT. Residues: CASRAQDRGVNTEAFF.

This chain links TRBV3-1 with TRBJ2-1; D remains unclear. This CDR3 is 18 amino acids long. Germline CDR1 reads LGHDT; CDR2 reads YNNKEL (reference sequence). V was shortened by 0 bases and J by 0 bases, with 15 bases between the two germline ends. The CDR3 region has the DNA TGTGCCAGCAGCCAAGATGCCAGCGCGCCAAGCTCCTACAATGAGCAGTTCTTC. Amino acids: CASSQDASAPSSYNEQFF.

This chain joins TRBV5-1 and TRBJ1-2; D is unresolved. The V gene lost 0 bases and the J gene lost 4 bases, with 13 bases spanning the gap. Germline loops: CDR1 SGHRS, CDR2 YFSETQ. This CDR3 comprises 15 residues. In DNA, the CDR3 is TGCGCCAGCAGCTTGGACGGGAGTACTACCTATGGCTACACCTTC. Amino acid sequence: CASSLDGSTTYGYTF.

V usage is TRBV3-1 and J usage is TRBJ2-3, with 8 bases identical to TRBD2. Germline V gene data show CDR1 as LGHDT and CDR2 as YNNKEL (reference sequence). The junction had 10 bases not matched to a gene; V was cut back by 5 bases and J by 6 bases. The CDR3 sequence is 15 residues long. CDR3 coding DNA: TGTGCCAGCAGCTCTCGTCCGGGACTAGTGGATACGCAGTATTTT. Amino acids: CASSSRPGLVDTQYF.

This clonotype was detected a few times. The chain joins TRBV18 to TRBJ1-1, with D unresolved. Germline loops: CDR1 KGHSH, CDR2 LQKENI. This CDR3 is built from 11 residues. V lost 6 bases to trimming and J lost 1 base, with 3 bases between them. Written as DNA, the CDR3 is TGTGCCAGCTCCGAGAACACTGAAGCTTTCTTT. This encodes CASSENTEAFF. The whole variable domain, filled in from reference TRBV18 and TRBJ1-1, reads NAGVMQNPRHLVRRRGQEARLRCSPMKGHSHVYWYRQLPEEGLKFMVYLQKENIIDESGMPKERFSAEFPKEGPSILRIQQVVRGDSAAYFCASSENTEAFFGQGTRLTVV.

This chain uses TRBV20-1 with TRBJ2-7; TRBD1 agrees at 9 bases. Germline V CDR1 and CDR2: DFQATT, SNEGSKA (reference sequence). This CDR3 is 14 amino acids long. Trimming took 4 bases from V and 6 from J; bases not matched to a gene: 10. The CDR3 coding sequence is TGCAGTGCTAACCCTGGGACAGGGATAAGCGAGCAGTACTTC. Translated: CSANPGTGISEQYF.

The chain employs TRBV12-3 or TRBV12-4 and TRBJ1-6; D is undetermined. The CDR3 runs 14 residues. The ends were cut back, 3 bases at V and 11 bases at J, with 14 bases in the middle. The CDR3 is CASSFNSQVAPLHF. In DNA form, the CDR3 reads TGTGCCAGCAGTTTTAACAGCCAAGTAGCACCCCTCCACTTT.

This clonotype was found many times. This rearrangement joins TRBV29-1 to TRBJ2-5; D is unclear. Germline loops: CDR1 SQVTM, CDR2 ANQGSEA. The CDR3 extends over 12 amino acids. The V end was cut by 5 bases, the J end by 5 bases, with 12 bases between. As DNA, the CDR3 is TGCAGCGTTCACTCCGGGCCGGAGACCCAGTACTTC. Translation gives CSVHSGPETQYF.